This TCR beta chain came from a study of T cell changes during pregnancy in multiple sclerosis. The table came from immunoSEQ multiplex PCR; TCRdb's copy has only in-frame clones and leaves some out. The table has 55,000 to 65,000 clones, under 95% seen once. CDR1 is MNHEY and CDR2 is SMNVEV in the germline V gene (reference sequence). This CDR3 is built from 13 residues. The J segment lost 5 bases and the V segment lost 5 bases, leaving 3 bases of the junction unmatched. This TCR came from a female donor with multiple sclerosis, enrolled in a pregnancy study. This chain joins TRBV27 and TRBJ1-1; TRBD1 aligns across 9 bases. The material sequenced was CD8+ T cells from peripheral blood mononuclear cells, taken in the third trimester of pregnancy. The CDR3 reads CASSVTGGTEAFF. CDR3 DNA: TGTGCCAGCAGTGTGACAGGGGGGACTGAAGCTTTCTTT.